This note documents a single TCR beta chain sequence. What antigen it recognizes has not been identified. Within one base of it there is no much larger clone, and no base qualities were kept. The immunoSEQ Assay, a bias-controlled multiplex PCR, was used to amplify TCRbeta CDR3 regions from genomic DNA. As for the authors' bioinformatics: Within the assay, amplification of reference gene primers was used to estimate how many nucleated cells each sample contained. To quantify the absolute abundance of each unique TCRbeta CDR3 rearrangement, sequence reads were collapsed and filtered. For each sample, productive Simpson clonality was calculated as the square root of Simpson's diversity index over productive rearrangements. The source is immuneACCESS, and TCRdb retained only in-frame sequences with V and J called. Part of the clones is not carried over; for the studies checked, unresolved V genes explain less than half of this, and the remainder is unexplained. V, J and clone size derive from that table, while D and trimming were established from the DNA sequence. For this sample there are about 150,000 clones; approximately 87% appear just once. Approximately 9% of the sample belongs to the ten largest clones.

The entry originates in a study of blood T cell repertoires in COVID-19 (dated by TCRdb to 2018 to 2020). The study in broad terms: Collaborator samples came from the United States, Italy and Spain and covered acute and convalescent phases of COVID-19. The material from the prospective study consisted of cDNA or gDNA derived from T cells, B-cell-depleted T cells, or PBMCs. A de-identified subject ID, COVID-19 status, age in years and sex were almost always included in the sample metadata. A freely available public database, intended as a resource for researchers studying the immune response to SARS-CoV-2, is where the repertoires were released. Deeply sampled blood TCRbeta repertoires from subjects exposed to, actively infected with, or recovered from COVID-19 were included in the dataset. The samples were drawn from two sources: the first 160 participants of the ongoing ImmuneRACE study, and 1,254 subjects contributed by 6 global collaborators. Where available, HLA class I and class II types were obtained from metadata supplied by the sample provider rather than from assay-based typing.

Collaborating institutions collected whole blood in K2EDTA tubes following their own protocols. Collaborator samples were shipped for TCRbeta analysis as frozen whole blood, isolated PBMCs, or DNA extracted from either sample type. What the study reported, not specific to this receptor: Clinical and demographic metadata were provided uncurated, with the amount varying by source and participant.

The junction shows trimming of 1 base on V and 4 bases on J, and the gene matches do not reach 11 bases of it. Taken from the germline V gene (reference sequence), the CDR1 and CDR2 loops are PRHDT and FYEKMQ. The cysteine opens and the phenylalanine closes a CDR3 of 17 amino acids. The DNA shown is the 51-base CDR3, in frame from base 1. The sample comprised peripheral blood. This TCR came from a woman between 45 and 65 years old with active or convalescent COVID-19. Recombination connected TRBV13 to TRBJ2-5; TRBD1 agrees with 8 junctional bases. This receptor carries the CDR3 CASSLVRAGGFRETQYF. DNA sequence: TGTGCCAGCAGCTTAGTAAGGGCAGGGGGCTTTCGAGAGACCCAGTACTTC.